This entry features one TCR beta chain sequence. This sample's time point: pretreatment peripheral blood. Patients were living with locally advanced or metastatic urothelial carcinoma. A spike-in of synthetic TCR analog templates was added to each PCR. Sequencing used immunoSEQ multiplex PCR; TCRdb keeps in-frame clones, though not all of them. Altogether approximately 90,000 clones are present, about 84% being singletons, with the ten largest covering approximately 15%. This entry is derived from a study of PD-L1 blockade in urothelial cancer. Study-level information: Across blood samples, T cells had a median count of roughly 140,000.

The CDR3 is 15 amino acids. Trimming removed 4 bases at V and 2 bases at J, with 15 bases between. Per the germline V gene, CDR1 is SGHNT and CDR2 is YYREEE (reference sequence). The sequence was obtained from a man between 60 and 75 years old with urothelial cancer. J is TRBJ2-5 and V is TRBV5-4, with D maybe TRBD1 (6 bases). The sample in question was PBMCs, obtained around atezolizumab (anti-PD-L1) treatment. DNA of the CDR3: TGTGCCAGCAGCCGCACGTCCCAGGGGCAAGAGACCCAGTACTTC. It yields the protein CASSRTSQGQETQYF.